One sample yielded the 28 T cell receptor beta chains listed below, sequenced in a study of T cell repertoires in cytomegalovirus infection. TCRdb reanalysed the reads using MiXCR and keeps one entry per CDR3 protein. This sample carries under 200,000 distinct CDR3 sequences, 28% of them seen once, and the ten largest clones take under 35%. Sequenced sample: PBMCs. The receptors shown here come from a human donor in good health (CMV status not recorded). Some clones in this sample may be carry-over from other donors' samples.

This clonotype has a count of ten or more. The rearrangement joins TRBV20-1 to TRBJ2-4; a possible D gene is TRBD2 (6 bases). Trimming pared 5 bases from V and 1 base from J, leaving 18 bases between. There are 16 residues in the CDR3. Per the germline V gene, CDR1 is DFQATT and CDR2 is SNEGSKA (reference sequence). The CDR3 region is CSAEGSSAGAKNIQYF. CDR3 coding DNA: TGCAGTGCTGAGGGTTCTAGCGCGGGGGCCAAAAACATTCAGTACTTC.

The genes are TRBV12-3 or TRBV12-4 and TRBJ2-7; TRBD1 matches at 12 bases. The CDR3 runs 15 residues. V trimming: 4 bases; J trimming: 2 bases; junction bases outside the gene matches: 3. The CDR3 DNA sequence: TGTGCCAGCAGTTCGGGACAGGGGGCCCCCTACGAGCAGTACTTC. Translated, it gives CASSSGQGAPYEQYF.

The J gene is TRBJ2-7, the V gene TRBV9; TRBD2 aligns across 8 bases. The CDR3 is made up of 14 amino acids. CDR1 is SGDLS and CDR2 is YYNGEE in the germline V gene. Trimming at V came to 4 bases and at J to 0 bases, leaving 3 bases not matched to a gene. The CDR3 DNA sequence: TGTGCCAGCAGCTTGGGACTAGACTCCTACGAGCAGTACTTC. This translates into CASSLGLDSYEQYF. The full variable domain, completed using reference TRBV9 and TRBJ2-7, is DSGVTQTPKHLITATGQRVTLRCSPRSGDLSVYWYQQSLDQGLQFLIQYYNGEERAKGNILERFSAQQFPDLHSELNLSSLELGDSALYFCASSLGLDSYEQYFGPGTRLTVT.

This clonotype occurred a few times. The gene calls are TRBV4-2 and TRBJ1-5; the D is unclear. Trimming stripped 1 base from V and 3 bases from J, with 13 bases between. Germline V gene sequence: CDR1 LGHNA, CDR2 YNFKEQ. CDR3 size: 16 residues. The CDR3 sequence is CASSQGEEPDNQPQHF. The CDR3 DNA is TGTGCCAGCAGCCAAGGTGAGGAGCCAGACAATCAGCCCCAGCATTTT.

The J gene is TRBJ1-2, the V gene TRBV12-3 or TRBV12-4, with D possibly TRBD1 on 6 matching bases. Trimming stripped 9 bases from V and 0 bases from J, with 8 bases between. CDR3 length: 12 amino acids. CDR3 in amino acids: CASGTSNYGYTF. In DNA, the CDR3 is TGTGCCAGTGGGACATCTAACTATGGCTACACCTTC.

This clonotype was detected only a few times. CDR3 sequence: CASSLASDGTEAFF. CDR3 DNA: TGTGCCAGCAGCTTAGCTTCGGACGGCACTGAAGCTTTCTTT. This chain joins TRBV7-8 and TRBJ1-1, with no clear D. This CDR3 has 14 residues. Germline V CDR1 and CDR2: SGHVS, FQNEAQ. The V and J ends lost 0 bases and 4 bases respectively, with 9 bases between them.

This clonotype was observed a handful of times. The J gene is TRBJ2-1, the V gene TRBV2, with D possibly being TRBD1 (5 bases). The CDR3 has 14 amino acids. The V gene's germline CDR1 is SNHLY and CDR2 FYNNEI. Between the trimmed V and J ends, which lost 3 bases and 10 bases, there was a span of 16 bases. CDR3 sequence reads: CASSDGWQGGEQFF. As DNA, the CDR3 is TGTGCCAGCAGTGATGGATGGCAGGGTGGGGAGCAGTTCTTC.

V usage is TRBV11-3 and J usage is TRBJ2-3; 10 bases are a match to TRBD2. With V trimmed by 1 base and J by 6 bases, 10 bases remained unmatched. The CDR3 covers 17 residues. CDR1 is SGHNT, CDR2 YENEEA, per germline. The chain's CDR3 is CASSLGPASGGSDTQYF. The CDR3 DNA reads as TGTGCCAGCAGCTTAGGTCCGGCTAGCGGGGGTTCGGATACGCAGTATTTT. The full variable domain, rest sourced from reference TRBV11-3 and TRBJ2-3, is EAGVVQSPRYKIIEKKQPVAFWCNPISGHNTLYWYLQNLGQGPELLIRYENEEAVDDSQLPKDRFSAERLKGVDSTLKIQPAELGDSAVYLCASSLGPASGGSDTQYFGPGTRLTVL.

The rearrangement joins TRBV7-3 to TRBJ1-1; weak D call: TRBD1 (5 bases). The V end lost 3 bases, the J end lost 8 bases, and 16 bases lay between the germline ends. The CDR3 length is 14 residues. Germline values: CDR1 SGHTA, CDR2 FQGTGA. CDR3 coding DNA: TGTGCCAGCAGCTTGGGCTCAGGGTCGGGGGAAGCTTTCTTT. This codes for CASSLGSGSGEAFF.

The chain uses TRBV7-2 and TRBJ2-3; D is undetermined. Germline CDR1 reads SGHTA; CDR2 reads FQGNSA. This CDR3 contains 14 residues. Trimming removed 1 base at V and 0 bases at J, with 5 bases between. The CDR3 DNA follows: TGTGCCAGCAGCTTAGAAGCGAGCACAGATACGCAGTATTTT. Its protein product is CASSLEASTDTQYF.

The chain has TRBV2 and TRBJ1-4; D is ambiguous. The CDR3 covers 16 residues. V was clipped by 7 bases and J by 5 bases, with 20 bases between them. Per the germline V gene, CDR1 is SNHLY and CDR2 is FYNNEI. In DNA, the CDR3 is TGTGCCAGCACCCTAGGGTTGGGCAGGCAAAATGAAAAACTGTTTTTT. Translation gives CASTLGLGRQNEKLFF.

This clonotype was detected only a few times. The chain has TRBV2 and TRBJ2-1; TRBD2 might be the D (7 bases). Trimming left V 1 base short and J 5 bases short, with 12 bases between. Germline CDR1 reads SNHLY; CDR2 reads FYNNEI. The CDR3 contains 15 residues. The CDR3 region has the DNA TGTGCCAGCAGTGAAGGTGGGGGGGCGGACAATGAGCAGTTCTTC. This codes for CASSEGGGADNEQFF.

The V call is TRBV12-3 or TRBV12-4, the J call TRBJ1-4, with D possibly being TRBD1 (5 bases). Trimming removed 8 bases at V and 1 base at J, with 11 bases between. The length of the CDR3 is 14 residues. CDR3 amino acids: CASAWGGTNEKLFF. CDR3 nucleotides: TGTGCCAGCGCATGGGGCGGAACTAATGAAAAACTGTTTTTT.

In this sample, this clonotype turned up many times. The chain has TRBV11-2 and TRBJ1-1, with TRBD1 identical over 9 bases. The CDR3 is 15 amino acids. CDR1 is SGHAT and CDR2 is FQNNGV in the germline V gene. Trimming at V came to 6 bases and at J to 5 bases, leaving 10 bases not matched to a gene. The CDR3 DNA sequence: TGTGCCAGCAGATTACCGGGACAGGGCGTTACTGAAGCTTTCTTT. It encodes CASRLPGQGVTEAFF.

Ten or more counts support this clonotype. DNA for the CDR3: TGTGCCAGCACCCGAAGGCCGAACACTGAAGCTTTCTTT. The encoded protein is CASTRRPNTEAFF. The chain uses TRBV6-2 or TRBV6-3 and TRBJ1-1; D unresolved. V dropped 7 bases and J dropped 1 base, with 10 bases sitting between them. Germline CDR1 and CDR2: MNHEY and SVGEGT. CDR3 length equals 13 residues.

This clonotype was seen only a few times. The chain joins TRBV6-2 or TRBV6-3 to TRBJ2-1; TRBD2 might be the D (6 bases). Between the trimmed V and J ends, which lost 4 bases and 2 bases, there was a span of 12 bases. CDR3 size: 15 residues. Germline V gene data show CDR1 as MNHEY and CDR2 as SVGEGT. The CDR3 sequence: CASSSRDSTYNEQFF. CDR3 coding DNA: TGTGCCAGCAGTTCCCGGGACTCTACCTACAATGAGCAGTTCTTC.

This clonotype was counted at least ten times. The chain uses TRBV7-9 and TRBJ1-1; D perhaps matches TRBD1 (6 bases). Trimming removed 3 bases from V and 1 base from J, with 12 bases in between. Germline-derived CDR1 and CDR2 are SEHNR and FQNEAQ (reference sequence). The CDR3 is 15 residues long. The CDR3 here is CASSLEQGKNTEAFF. CDR3 nucleotides: TGTGCCAGCAGCTTGGAACAGGGCAAGAACACTGAAGCTTTCTTT.

Worth noting for this clonotype: A single base separates this from a much larger clone, so it may be a read error. The rearrangement links TRBV7-2 to TRBJ1-1; the D is unclear. The CDR3 runs 13 residues. Germline V gene lookup returns CDR1 SGHTA and CDR2 FQGNSA. CDR3 nucleotides: TGTGCCAGCGGCTTAGACACCCACACTGAAGCTTTCTTT. Protein: CASGLDTHTEAFF.

The table lists this clonotype with a few counts. CDR3 residues: CASSWGQSNTGELFF. The CDR3 bases are TGTGCCAGCAGCTGGGGACAGTCTAACACCGGGGAGCTGTTTTTT. The chain combines TRBV11-2 with TRBJ2-2; 7 nucleotides agree with TRBD1. The CDR3 extends over 15 amino acids. The V segment lost 4 bases and the J segment 2 bases; nucleotides outside the gene matches: 4. Germline V gene sequence: CDR1 SGHAT, CDR2 FQNNGV.

In this sample, this clonotype turned up a few times. J is TRBJ2-3 and V is TRBV6-5; D ambiguous. Germline CDR1 and CDR2: MNHEY and SVGAGI. V lost 7 bases, J lost 2 bases, and 16 bases lay in between. This CDR3 region has 15 residues. As DNA, the CDR3 is TGTGCCAGCAAGGACCCCACGGGCCCCACAGATACGCAGTATTTT. Amino acids: CASKDPTGPTDTQYF.

V and J are TRBV20-1 and TRBJ1-1, with a possible D match to TRBD1 (5 bases). Per the germline V gene, CDR1 is DFQATT and CDR2 is SNEGSKA (reference sequence). This CDR3 has 13 residues. The V gene lost 5 bases and the J gene lost 0 bases, with 10 bases spanning the gap. The CDR3 DNA reads TGCAGTGCTTCGACGGGGCTGAACACTGAAGCTTTCTTT. Its translation is CSASTGLNTEAFF.

This clonotype came up many times. The chain joins TRBV7-2 to TRBJ1-2, with 7 bases that match TRBD1. CDR3 size: 14 residues. V shed 6 bases and J 10 bases; nucleotides not matched to a gene: 14. The V gene's germline CDR1 is SGHTA and CDR2 FQGNSA. DNA for the CDR3: TGTGCCAGCAGACCCATGACAGGGCGGGATGACTACACCTTC. This codes for CASRPMTGRDDYTF. Full variable domain (outside the CDR3, taken from reference TRBV7-2 and TRBJ1-2): GAGVSQSPSNKVTEKGKDVELRCDPISGHTALYWYRQSLGQGLEFLIYFQGNSAPDKSGLPSDRFSAERTGGSVSTLTIQRTQQEDSAVYLCASRPMTGRDDYTFGSGTRLTVV.

The rearrangement links TRBV7-3 to TRBJ2-1; no reliable D call. The V gene's germline CDR1 is SGHTA and CDR2 FQGTGA. CDR3 length: 14 residues. V lost 4 bases and J 0 bases, leaving 7 bases between the germline ends. The CDR3 DNA follows: TGTGCCAGCAGCTCCTTCGGCTCCTACAATGAGCAGTTCTTC. Amino acid sequence: CASSSFGSYNEQFF.

This clonotype appeared many times. The chain has TRBV12-3 or TRBV12-4 and TRBJ2-3; tentatively, D is TRBD1 (8 bases). Trimming cost V 4 bases and J 4 bases, with 15 bases left between them. The CDR3 covers 15 residues. CDR3 sequence reads: CASSSTGGDADTQYF. The CDR3 DNA is TGTGCCAGCAGTTCTACAGGGGGGGACGCAGATACGCAGTATTTT.

Regarding this clonotype: This clone may be a read error of a much larger clone one base away. CDR3 in DNA: TGTGCTAGTGGTTTGGTACGGGGGGAAGCTTTCTTT. It specifies CASGLVRGEAFF. The J gene is TRBJ1-1, the V gene TRBV12-5, with a weak D call TRBD1 (5 bases). Trimming took 0 bases from V and 8 from J, leaving 7 bases between them. CDR3 length: 12 residues. The germline V gene encodes CDR1 LGHNT and CDR2 FRNRAP.

The chain combines TRBV29-1 with TRBJ2-5; D perhaps matches TRBD1 (5 bases). V was shortened by 7 bases and J by 4 bases, with 13 bases between the two germline ends. CDR3 size: 12 residues. Germline CDR1 and CDR2: SQVTM and ANQGSEA. In DNA form, the CDR3 reads TGCAGCGCACAGGCTAATAGAGAGACCCAGTACTTC. Residues: CSAQANRETQYF.

This clonotype has at least ten counts. The chain combines TRBV7-2 with TRBJ2-2; the D gene could be TRBD1 or TRBD2 (5 bases each). V was clipped by 6 bases and J by 4 bases, with 15 bases between them. This CDR3 has 15 amino acids. The germline gives CDR1 SGHTA, CDR2 FQGNSA. CDR3 DNA: TGTGCCAGCAGACAGGATGGTGGAGGCACCGGGGAGCTGTTTTTT. It specifies CASRQDGGGTGELFF.

The CDR3: CASSPRRREAFF. CDR3 nucleotides: TGTGCCAGCTCACCACGGCGCAGAGAAGCTTTCTTT. The rearrangement joins TRBV18 to TRBJ1-1; D ambiguous. Trimming left V 1 base short and J 8 bases short, with 8 bases between. From germline, CDR1 is KGHSH and CDR2 LQKENI. The length of the CDR3 is 12 residues.